Sequencing of this T cell receptor (beta chain) was carried out in a study of T cell responses to AZD1222 COVID-19 vaccine. The CDR3 sequence is 15 residues long. Germline assignment: CDR1 SGHTA and CDR2 FQGNSA. The trim removed 4 bases at V and 4 bases at J, leaving 7 bases unmatched. The data were produced by immunoSEQ multiplex PCR, yet TCRdb's version contains in-frame clones alone and is incomplete. This repertoire shows approximately 140,000 clones, about nine tenths found once; its top ten account for 5.1%. The sequencing used peripheral blood, collected on day 0 of AZD1222 vaccination. The V and J genes are TRBV7-2 and TRBJ1-1, with 9 bases matching TRBD1. The sequence derives from an adult in good health. The CDR3 sequence is CASSSRQGGSTEAFF. CDR3 nucleotides: TGTGCCAGCAGCTCTCGACAGGGGGGCAGCACTGAAGCTTTCTTT.